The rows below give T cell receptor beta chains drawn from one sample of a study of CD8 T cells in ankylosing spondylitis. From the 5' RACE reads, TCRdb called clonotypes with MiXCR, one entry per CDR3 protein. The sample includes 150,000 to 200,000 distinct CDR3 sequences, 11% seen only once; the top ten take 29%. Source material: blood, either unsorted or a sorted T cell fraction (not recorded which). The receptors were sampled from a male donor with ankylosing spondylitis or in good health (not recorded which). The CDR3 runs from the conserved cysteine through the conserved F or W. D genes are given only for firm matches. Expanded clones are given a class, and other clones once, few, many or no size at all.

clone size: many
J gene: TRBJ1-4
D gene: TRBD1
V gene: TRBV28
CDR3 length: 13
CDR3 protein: CASTRGGNEKLFF
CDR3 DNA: TGTGCCTCGACCAGGGGGGGGAACGAAAAACTGTTTTTT

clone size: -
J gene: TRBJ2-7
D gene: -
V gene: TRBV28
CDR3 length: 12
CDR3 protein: CASSRWAYEQYF
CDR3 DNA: TGTGCCAGCAGCCGATGGGCTTACGAGCAGTACTTC

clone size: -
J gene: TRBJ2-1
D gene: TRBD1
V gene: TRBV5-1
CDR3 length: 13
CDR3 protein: CASSPQGVNEQFF
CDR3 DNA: TGCGCCAGCAGCCCTCAGGGGGTAAATGAGCAGTTCTTC

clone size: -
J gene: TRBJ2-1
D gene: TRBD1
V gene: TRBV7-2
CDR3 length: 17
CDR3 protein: CASSPQTGGPPYNEQFF
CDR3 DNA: TGTGCCAGCAGCCCCCAGACAGGGGGGCCCCCCTACAATGAGCAGTTCTTC

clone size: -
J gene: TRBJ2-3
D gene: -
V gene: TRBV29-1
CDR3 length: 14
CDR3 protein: CSVDGQDLSNTQYF
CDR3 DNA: TGCAGCGTTGATGGGCAGGACCTTTCCAATACGCAGTATTTT

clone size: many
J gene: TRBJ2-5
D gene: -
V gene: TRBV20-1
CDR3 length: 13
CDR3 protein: CSARELTDGTQYF
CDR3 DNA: TGCAGTGCTAGAGAGCTGACGGACGGGACCCAGTACTTC

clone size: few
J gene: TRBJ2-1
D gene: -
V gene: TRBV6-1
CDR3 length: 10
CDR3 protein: CASRWNEQFF
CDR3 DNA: TGTGCCAGCCGGTGGAATGAGCAGTTCTTC

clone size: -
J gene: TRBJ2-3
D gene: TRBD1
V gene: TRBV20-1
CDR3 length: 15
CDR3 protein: CSAEAGTGRTDTQYF
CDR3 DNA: TGCAGTGCAGAAGCCGGGACAGGGCGGACAGATACGCAGTATTTT

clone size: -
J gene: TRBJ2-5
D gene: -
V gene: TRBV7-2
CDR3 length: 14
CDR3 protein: CASTKGGNQETQYF
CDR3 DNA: TGTGCCAGCACCAAAGGGGGGAACCAAGAGACCCAGTACTTC

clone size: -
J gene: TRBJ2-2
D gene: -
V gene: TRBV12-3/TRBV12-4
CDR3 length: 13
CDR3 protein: CAIANSNTGELFF
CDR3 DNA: TGTGCCATCGCGAACTCGAACACCGGGGAGCTGTTTTTT

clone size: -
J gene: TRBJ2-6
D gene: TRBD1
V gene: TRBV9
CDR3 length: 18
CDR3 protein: CASSGYRGRGSGANVLTF
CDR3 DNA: TGTGCCAGCAGCGGCTACAGGGGGCGGGGTTCTGGGGCCAACGTCCTGACTTTC

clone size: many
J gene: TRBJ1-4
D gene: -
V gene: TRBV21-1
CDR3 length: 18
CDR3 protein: CASSRDRDREWTNEKLFF
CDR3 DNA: TGTGCCAGCAGCCGCGACCGGGACAGGGAGTGGACTAATGAAAAACTGTTTTTT

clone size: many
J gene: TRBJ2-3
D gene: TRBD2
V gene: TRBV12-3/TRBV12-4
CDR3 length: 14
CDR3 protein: CASSPGLAGVTQYF
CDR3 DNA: TGTGCCAGCAGTCCGGGACTAGCGGGGGTCACGCAGTATTTT

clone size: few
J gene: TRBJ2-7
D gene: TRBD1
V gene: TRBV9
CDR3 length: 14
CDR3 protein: CASSVTGGFDEQYF
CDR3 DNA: TGTGCCAGCAGCGTTACAGGGGGTTTCGACGAGCAGTACTTC

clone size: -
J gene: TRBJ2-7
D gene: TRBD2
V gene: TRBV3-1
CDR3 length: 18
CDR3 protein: CASTKQVPRTSGSYEQYF
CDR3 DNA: TGTGCCAGCACCAAGCAGGTCCCTCGGACTAGCGGCTCCTACGAGCAGTACTTC

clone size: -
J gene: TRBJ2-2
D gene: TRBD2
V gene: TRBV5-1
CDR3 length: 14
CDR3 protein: CAISWTSGTGELFF
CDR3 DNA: TGCGCCATCAGCTGGACTAGCGGCACCGGGGAGCTGTTTTTT

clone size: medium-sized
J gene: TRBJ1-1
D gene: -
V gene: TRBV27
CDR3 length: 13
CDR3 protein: CASSPTANTEAFF
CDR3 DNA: TGTGCCAGCAGCCCCACAGCGAACACTGAAGCTTTCTTT

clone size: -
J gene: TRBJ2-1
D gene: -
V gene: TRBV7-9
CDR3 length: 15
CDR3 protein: CASSSDRRSYNEQFF
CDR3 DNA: TGTGCCAGCAGCTCGGACCGCCGCTCCTACAATGAGCAGTTCTTC

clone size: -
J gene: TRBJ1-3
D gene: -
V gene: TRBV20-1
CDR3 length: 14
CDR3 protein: CSARDLGPGNTIYF
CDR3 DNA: TGCAGTGCTAGAGATCTGGGACCTGGAAACACCATATATTTT

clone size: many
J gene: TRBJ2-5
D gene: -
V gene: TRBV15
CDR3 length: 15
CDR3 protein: CATSRDLTGQETQYF
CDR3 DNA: TGTGCCACCAGCAGAGATCTTACGGGGCAAGAGACCCAGTACTTC

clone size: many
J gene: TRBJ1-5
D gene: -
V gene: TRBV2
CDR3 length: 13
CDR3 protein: CAISAGGNQPQHF
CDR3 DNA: TGTGCCATCTCGGCGGGGGGGAATCAGCCCCAGCATTTT

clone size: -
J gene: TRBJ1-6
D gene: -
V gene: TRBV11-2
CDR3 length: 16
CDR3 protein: CASSLSGGGADSPLHF
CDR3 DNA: TGTGCCAGCAGCTTATCTGGGGGGGGCGCGGATTCACCCCTCCACTTT

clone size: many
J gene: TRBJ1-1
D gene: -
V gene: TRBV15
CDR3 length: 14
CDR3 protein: CATSRGGTRGEAFF
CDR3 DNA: TGTGCCACCAGCAGAGGTGGGACTAGAGGTGAAGCTTTCTTT

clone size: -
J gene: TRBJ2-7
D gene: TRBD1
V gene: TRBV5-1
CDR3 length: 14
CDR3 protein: CASSAGQGAYEQYF
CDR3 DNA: TGCGCCAGCAGCGCCGGACAGGGGGCCTACGAGCAGTACTTC

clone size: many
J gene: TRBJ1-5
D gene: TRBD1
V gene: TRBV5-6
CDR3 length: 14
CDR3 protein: CASSLQGNNQPQHF
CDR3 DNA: TGTGCCAGCAGCTTACAGGGGAACAATCAGCCCCAGCATTTT

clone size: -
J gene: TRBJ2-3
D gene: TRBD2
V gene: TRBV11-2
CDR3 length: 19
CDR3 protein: CASSLGWTSGGARGDTQYF
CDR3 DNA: TGTGCCAGCAGCTTAGGATGGACTAGCGGGGGGGCCCGAGGAGATACGCAGTATTTT

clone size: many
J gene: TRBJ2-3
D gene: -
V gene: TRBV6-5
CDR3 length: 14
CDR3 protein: CASSYGGPTDTQYF
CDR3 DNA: TGTGCCAGCAGTTACGGGGGACCCACAGATACGCAGTATTTT

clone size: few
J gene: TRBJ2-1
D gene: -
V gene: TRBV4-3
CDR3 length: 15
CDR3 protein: CASSVDRSSYNEQFF
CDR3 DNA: TGCGCCAGCAGCGTGGACAGAAGCTCCTACAATGAGCAGTTCTTC

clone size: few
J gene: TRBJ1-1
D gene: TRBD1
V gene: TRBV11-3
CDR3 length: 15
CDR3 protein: CASSFGTGPGTEAFF
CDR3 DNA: TGTGCCAGCAGCTTTGGGACAGGGCCGGGGACTGAAGCTTTCTTT

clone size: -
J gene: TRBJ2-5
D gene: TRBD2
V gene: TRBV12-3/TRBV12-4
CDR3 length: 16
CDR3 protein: CVSSSPSGSYQETQYF
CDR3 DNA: TGTGTCAGCAGTTCCCCGAGCGGGAGCTACCAAGAGACCCAGTACTTC

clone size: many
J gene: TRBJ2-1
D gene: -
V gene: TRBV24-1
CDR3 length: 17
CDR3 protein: CATTATPDGITTNEQFF
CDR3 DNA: TGTGCCACCACTGCCACCCCGGACGGGATCACCACTAATGAGCAGTTCTTC

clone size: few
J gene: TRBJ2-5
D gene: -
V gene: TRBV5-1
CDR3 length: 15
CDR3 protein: CASSSRTALQETQYF
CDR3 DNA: TGCGCCAGCAGCTCCCGGACCGCTCTCCAAGAGACCCAGTACTTC

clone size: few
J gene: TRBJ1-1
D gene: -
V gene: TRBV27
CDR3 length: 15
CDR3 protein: CASSLNPGGNTEAFF
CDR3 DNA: TGTGCCAGCAGTTTAAACCCCGGGGGGAACACTGAAGCTTTCTTT

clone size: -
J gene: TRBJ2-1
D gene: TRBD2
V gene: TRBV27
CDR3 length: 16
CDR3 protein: CASSPTTSGNPNEQFF
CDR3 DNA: TGTGCCAGCAGTCCGACGACTAGCGGGAATCCGAATGAGCAGTTCTTC

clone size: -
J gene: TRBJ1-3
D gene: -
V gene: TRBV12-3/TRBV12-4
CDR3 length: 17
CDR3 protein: CASSLLVNPSSGNTIYF
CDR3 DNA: TGTGCCAGCAGTTTACTGGTCAATCCATCCTCTGGAAACACCATATATTTT

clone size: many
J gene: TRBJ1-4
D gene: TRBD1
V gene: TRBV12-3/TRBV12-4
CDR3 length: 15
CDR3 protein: CASSLRGGSNEKLFF
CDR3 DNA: TGTGCCAGCAGTTTAAGAGGGGGCAGTAATGAAAAACTGTTTTTT

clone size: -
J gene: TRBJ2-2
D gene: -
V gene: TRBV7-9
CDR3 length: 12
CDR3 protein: CAPSGETGELFF
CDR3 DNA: TGTGCCCCGTCGGGCGAAACCGGGGAGCTGTTTTTT

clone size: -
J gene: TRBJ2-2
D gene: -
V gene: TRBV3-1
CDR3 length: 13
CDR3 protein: CASSRMNTGELFF
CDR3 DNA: TGTGCCAGCAGCCGAATGAACACCGGGGAGCTGTTTTTT

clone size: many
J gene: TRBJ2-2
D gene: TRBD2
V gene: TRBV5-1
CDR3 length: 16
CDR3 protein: CASSLSGKTNTGELFF
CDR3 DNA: TGCGCCAGCAGCTTGAGCGGGAAAACGAACACCGGGGAGCTGTTTTTT

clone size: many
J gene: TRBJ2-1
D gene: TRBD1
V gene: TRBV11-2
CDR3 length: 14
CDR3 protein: CASSQGGTGNEQFF
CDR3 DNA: TGTGCCAGCAGCCAAGGGGGGACAGGGAATGAGCAGTTCTTC

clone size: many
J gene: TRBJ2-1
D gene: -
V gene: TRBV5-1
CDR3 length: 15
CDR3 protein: CASSPNSVSYNEQFF
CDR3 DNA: TGCGCCAGCAGCCCCAACAGCGTCTCCTACAATGAGCAGTTCTTC

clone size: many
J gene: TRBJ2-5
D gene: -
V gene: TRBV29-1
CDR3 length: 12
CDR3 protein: CSVAQTKETQYF
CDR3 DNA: TGCAGCGTTGCCCAGACAAAAGAGACCCAGTACTTC

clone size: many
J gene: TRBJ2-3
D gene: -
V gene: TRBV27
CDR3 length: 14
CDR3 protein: CASSSLTLTDTQYF
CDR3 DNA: TGTGCCAGCAGTTCCCTGACATTAACAGATACGCAGTATTTT